This is a list of T cell receptor beta chains from one sample in a study of blood T cell repertoires in COVID-19. Method: immunoSEQ multiplex PCR; TCRdb's copy keeps in-frame clones and lacks some. The sample has a few hundred thousand clones, around nine tenths seen once. The sample taken for sequencing was peripheral blood. The source is a man in his fifties or sixties with COVID-19, enrolled during active disease. Both conserved end residues are part of each CDR3. The D gene is left open where the match is weak. Where a row states a size, it is once, few, many or the class of an expanded clone; other rows omit it.

v_call: TRBV14; d_call: TRBD1; j_call: TRBJ1-2; clone_size: once; cdr3_nt: TGTGCCAGCAGCCCCAGGGACAGTGGCTATTCTGGCTACACCTTC; cdr3_aa: CASSPRDSGYSGYTF
v_call: TRBV18; d_call: TRBD1; j_call: TRBJ1-3; clone_size: .; cdr3_nt: TGTGCCAGCTCAATGGGTTTTCGGCAGGGGGCTTCGGCGTCCGGAAACACCATATATTTT; cdr3_aa: CASSMGFRQGASASGNTIYF
v_call: TRBV5-4; d_call: .; j_call: TRBJ1-2; clone_size: .; cdr3_nt: TGTGCCAGCAGCTTGTATTCAGGGGACTATGGCTACACCTTC; cdr3_aa: CASSLYSGDYGYTF
v_call: TRBV6-1; d_call: .; j_call: TRBJ2-7; clone_size: .; cdr3_nt: TGTGCCAGCAGTGAAGCCGGGACTTCGCAGTACTTC; cdr3_aa: CASSEAGTSQYF
v_call: TRBV2; d_call: .; j_call: TRBJ2-2; clone_size: many; cdr3_nt: TGTGCCAGCAGTACCAGGGGGAACACCGGGGAGCTGTTTTTT; cdr3_aa: CASSTRGNTGELFF
v_call: TRBV6-4; d_call: .; j_call: TRBJ1-1; clone_size: .; cdr3_nt: TGTGCCAGCAGTGATGGGAGAACCACTGAAGCTTTCTTT; cdr3_aa: CASSDGRTTEAFF
v_call: TRBV7-2; d_call: .; j_call: TRBJ2-5; clone_size: .; cdr3_nt: TGTGCCAGCAGCTCCTACGACCGCAGACTCCAAGAGACCCAGTACTTC; cdr3_aa: CASSSYDRRLQETQYF
v_call: TRBV10-2; d_call: TRBD1; j_call: TRBJ1-2; clone_size: .; cdr3_nt: TGCGCCAGCAGCCCCGGGGCAGGGGGAGGCTACACCTTC; cdr3_aa: CASSPGAGGGYTF
v_call: TRBV10-3; d_call: TRBD2; j_call: TRBJ2-1; clone_size: once; cdr3_nt: TGTGCCATCAGCCCCTCGACTAGCGGGTTCTCCTACAATGAGCAGTTCTTC; cdr3_aa: CAISPSTSGFSYNEQFF
v_call: TRBV19; d_call: TRBD1; j_call: TRBJ2-5; clone_size: .; cdr3_nt: TGTGCCAGTAGTAAACTCCGGGACAGGGGGCACCAAGAGACCCAGTACTTC; cdr3_aa: CASSKLRDRGHQETQYF
v_call: TRBV18; d_call: TRBD2; j_call: TRBJ2-5; clone_size: .; cdr3_nt: TGTGCCAGCTCACCACCGGGTCAAGCGGGAAAAGAGACCCAGTACTTC; cdr3_aa: CASSPPGQAGKETQYF
v_call: TRBV3-1/TRBV3-2; d_call: .; j_call: TRBJ2-2; clone_size: once; cdr3_nt: TGTGCCAGCAGCGGCGGGTGGAAGGGGGAAAACGGGGAGCTGTTTTTT; cdr3_aa: CASSGGWKGENGELFF
v_call: TRBV5-1; d_call: TRBD1; j_call: TRBJ1-1; clone_size: once; cdr3_nt: TGCGCCAGCAGCGGACAGGTTGGGGTTATGGAAGCTTTCTTT; cdr3_aa: CASSGQVGVMEAFF
v_call: TRBV20-1; d_call: TRBD2; j_call: TRBJ2-7; clone_size: .; cdr3_nt: TGCAGTGCTAGTTCCGGGACTAGCGGGAGTTTCGAGCAGTACTTC; cdr3_aa: CSASSGTSGSFEQYF
v_call: TRBV10-3; d_call: TRBD1; j_call: TRBJ2-3; clone_size: once; cdr3_nt: TGTGCCATCAGGGGACAGGGTATAGATACGCAGTATTTT; cdr3_aa: CAIRGQGIDTQYF
v_call: TRBV6-5; d_call: .; j_call: TRBJ1-3; clone_size: .; cdr3_nt: TGTGCCAGCGGGACAACCTCTGGAAACACCATATATTTT; cdr3_aa: CASGTTSGNTIYF
v_call: TRBV7-8; d_call: TRBD1; j_call: TRBJ1-5; clone_size: .; cdr3_nt: TGTGCCAGCAGCTTCTCTGCGGGACAGGGGGTTGTTAGCAATCAGCCCCAGCATTTT; cdr3_aa: CASSFSAGQGVVSNQPQHF
v_call: TRBV2; d_call: TRBD2; j_call: TRBJ2-7; clone_size: .; cdr3_nt: TGTGCCAGCAGTGCCATTAGCGGGAGATACGAGCAGTACTTC; cdr3_aa: CASSAISGRYEQYF
v_call: TRBV24-1; d_call: .; j_call: TRBJ2-5; clone_size: .; cdr3_nt: TGTGCCACCAGTGCTAACGACAGGCCCCAAGAGACCCAGTACTTC; cdr3_aa: CATSANDRPQETQYF
v_call: TRBV6-2/TRBV6-3; d_call: TRBD2; j_call: TRBJ2-3; clone_size: .; cdr3_nt: TGTGCCAGCAGTTACGGGACTAGCGGGGGAACAGATACGCAGTATTTT; cdr3_aa: CASSYGTSGGTDTQYF
v_call: TRBV25-1; d_call: TRBD1; j_call: TRBJ2-7; clone_size: few; cdr3_nt: TGTGCCAGCAGTGGGTACAGGGGTCGAGGCGAGCAGTACTTC; cdr3_aa: CASSGYRGRGEQYF
v_call: TRBV6-5; d_call: .; j_call: TRBJ2-1; clone_size: .; cdr3_nt: TGTGCCAGCAGTTTATACAATGAGCAGTTCTTC; cdr3_aa: CASSLYNEQFF
v_call: TRBV4-3; d_call: .; j_call: TRBJ2-7; clone_size: .; cdr3_nt: TGCGCCAGCAGCCAAGATATATCGATGAGTAACTCCTACGAGCAGTACTTC; cdr3_aa: CASSQDISMSNSYEQYF
v_call: TRBV2; d_call: TRBD1; j_call: TRBJ1-1; clone_size: .; cdr3_nt: TGTGCCAGACAGGGGCCCCAACAAAACACTGAAGCTTTCTTT; cdr3_aa: CARQGPQQNTEAFF
v_call: TRBV5-1; d_call: TRBD1; j_call: TRBJ1-2; clone_size: .; cdr3_nt: TGCGCCAGCAGCCCCCAGGGGGCAGAGTATGGCTACACCTTC; cdr3_aa: CASSPQGAEYGYTF
v_call: TRBV6-2/TRBV6-3; d_call: TRBD1; j_call: TRBJ2-5; clone_size: many; cdr3_nt: TGTGCCAGCAGTTTTGGACAGGAGATAGAGACCCAGTACTTC; cdr3_aa: CASSFGQEIETQYF
v_call: TRBV6-5; d_call: .; j_call: TRBJ1-1; clone_size: .; cdr3_nt: TGTGCCAGCAGTTACTCACAGGCGAACACTGAAGCTTTCTTT; cdr3_aa: CASSYSQANTEAFF
v_call: TRBV18; d_call: .; j_call: TRBJ1-1; clone_size: .; cdr3_nt: TGTGCCAGCTCACCAAATAGAGAAACTGAAGCTTTCTTT; cdr3_aa: CASSPNRETEAFF
v_call: TRBV5-5; d_call: .; j_call: TRBJ1-5; clone_size: .; cdr3_nt: TGTGCCAGCAGCTTAGAGGCCCTATCTTCCCGAAATCGTCAGCCCCAGCATTTT; cdr3_aa: CASSLEALSSRNRQPQHF
v_call: TRBV19; d_call: TRBD1; j_call: TRBJ1-1; clone_size: .; cdr3_nt: TGTGCCAGTAGTGTAACAGGGGGCGCAACTGAAGCTTTCTTT; cdr3_aa: CASSVTGGATEAFF
v_call: TRBV7-9; d_call: TRBD1; j_call: TRBJ1-2; clone_size: .; cdr3_nt: TGTGCCAGCAGCCGATCCGGGACAGGGGGCGCGATAGATGGCTACACCTTC; cdr3_aa: CASSRSGTGGAIDGYTF
v_call: TRBV18; d_call: TRBD1; j_call: TRBJ1-1; clone_size: .; cdr3_nt: TGTGCCAGCCACCCCGGGACAGGGGCTGAAGCTTTCTTT; cdr3_aa: CASHPGTGAEAFF
v_call: TRBV7-8; d_call: .; j_call: TRBJ2-1; clone_size: .; cdr3_nt: TGTGCCAGCAGCTCAGGCCTGGGGGGAACTTCCTACAATGAGCAGTTCTTC; cdr3_aa: CASSSGLGGTSYNEQFF